The 24 T cell receptor beta chains below all came from one sample that was sequenced in a study of blood T cell repertoires in COVID-19. Assay used: immunoSEQ multiplex PCR; TCRdb lists only in-frame clones, some missing. The sample holds 350,000 to 400,000 clones, 88% seen once. Sequencing input: PBMCs or T cells enriched from blood (not recorded which). These receptors all stem from a woman under 30 who had recovered from COVID-19.

The chain has TRBV6-1 and TRBJ2-1; the D is unclear. This CDR3 comprises 13 residues. Germline-derived CDR1 and CDR2 are MNHNS and SASEGT. Trimming removed 3 bases from V and 3 bases from J, with 6 bases in between. CDR3 nucleotide sequence: TGTGCCAGCAGTGAGCTAGGCTACAATGAGCAGTTCTTC. Residues: CASSELGYNEQFF.

This clone was counted between two and nine times. The V and J genes are TRBV28 and TRBJ1-1; tentatively, D is TRBD1 (6 bases). V lost 6 bases and J 1 base, leaving 12 bases between the germline ends. Germline CDR1 is MDHEN and CDR2 is SYDVKM. The CDR3 covers 14 residues. This chain's CDR3 is CASRSDSPNTEAFF. CDR3 nucleotides: TGTGCCAGCAGATCGGACAGCCCGAACACTGAAGCTTTCTTT.

The chain employs TRBV5-1 and TRBJ2-3, with 11 bases fitting TRBD1. The CDR3 consists of 14 residues. V shed 4 bases, J shed 4 bases, and the junction held 2 bases outside the gene matches. Per germline, CDR1 SGHRS and CDR2 YFSETQ. CDR3 amino acids: CASSGQGAPDTQYF. In nucleotides, the CDR3 is TGCGCCAGCAGCGGACAGGGGGCCCCAGATACGCAGTATTTT. The full variable domain, with the rest looked up from reference TRBV5-1 and TRBJ2-3, is KAGVTQTPRYLIKTRGQQVTLSCSPISGHRSVSWYQQTPGQGLQFLFEYFSETQRNKGNFPGRFSGRQFSNSRSEMNVSTLELGDSALYLCASSGQGAPDTQYFGPGTRLTVL.

This clone was seen only a few times. The rearrangement links TRBV29-1 to TRBJ1-5; weak D call: TRBD1 (5 bases). CDR3 size: 11 residues. V was cut by 4 bases and J by 5 bases, with 6 bases left in between. The V gene's germline CDR1 is SQVTM and CDR2 ANQGSEA. CDR3 DNA: TGCAGCGTTGGGGGGGATCAGCCCCAGCATTTT. This sequence encodes CSVGGDQPQHF.

This clone was detected only a few times. CDR3 loop: CASSETVALHF. The CDR3 DNA follows: TGTGCCAGCAGTGAAACGGTGGCCCTCCACTTT. The V call is TRBV6-1, the J call TRBJ1-6, with D uncertain. Germline V gene lookup returns CDR1 MNHNS and CDR2 SASEGT. The CDR3 loop spans 11 amino acids. Trimming removed 2 bases from V and 14 bases from J, with 7 bases in between.

The J gene is TRBJ2-2, the V gene TRBV20-1, with D maybe TRBD2 (7 bases). The CDR3 is 15 residues long. V shed 3 bases and J shed 4 bases, with 15 bases lying between them. CDR1 DFQATT and CDR2 SNEGSKA come from the germline V gene (reference sequence). The CDR3 loop reads CSASSRRGGTGELFF. CDR3 DNA: TGCAGTGCTAGTTCCCGGAGGGGGGGCACCGGGGAGCTGTTTTTT.

The chain recombines TRBV7-9 with TRBJ2-3, with 8 positions matching TRBD1. J lost 5 bases, V lost 5 bases, and 18 bases had no gene match. The CDR3 consists of 18 residues. The germline gives CDR1 SEHNR, CDR2 FQNEAQ (reference sequence). The chain's CDR3 is CASSPPRWTGHSVDTQYF. CDR3 DNA sequence: TGTGCCAGCAGCCCGCCTCGATGGACAGGGCATTCCGTAGATACGCAGTATTTT.

The chain joins TRBV7-9 to TRBJ1-1; TRBD1 matches 8 bases. This CDR3 is 13 amino acids long. V trimming: 5 bases; J trimming: 12 bases; junction bases outside the gene matches: 11. Germline assignment: CDR1 SEHNR and CDR2 FQNEAQ (reference sequence). CDR3 amino acids: CASSASGGEVTFF. The CDR3 bases are TGTGCCAGCAGCGCATCAGGGGGCGAGGTGACTTTCTTT.

This chain joins TRBV4-1 and TRBJ1-5, with D maybe TRBD1 (6 bases). V lost 4 bases and J 0 bases, leaving 16 bases between the germline ends. This CDR3 contains 17 residues. Germline V lookup: CDR1 MGHRA, CDR2 YSYEKL. This CDR3 is CASSPGDKGYSNQPQHF. CDR3 coding DNA: TGCGCCAGCAGCCCCGGGGACAAAGGGTATAGCAATCAGCCCCAGCATTTT.

The rearrangement uses TRBV27 and TRBJ2-1, with 9 bases matching TRBD2. CDR1 and CDR2 (germline): MNHEY, SMNVEV (reference sequence). Trimming at V came to 6 bases and at J to 2 bases, leaving 8 bases not matched to a gene. This CDR3 comprises 16 residues. CDR3 in amino acids: CASRRNLAGTYNEQFF. CDR3 DNA sequence: TGTGCCAGCAGACGTAACCTAGCGGGGACCTACAATGAGCAGTTCTTC.

The chain links TRBV28 to TRBJ1-2; D remains ambiguous. There are 16 residues in the CDR3. Germline CDR1 and CDR2: MDHEN and SYDVKM. V was trimmed by 5 bases and J by 8 bases, leaving 24 bases between them. CDR3 bases: TGTGCCAGCAGTCCCCCAGGAGCGGGCTCTGTCCGCGGCTACACCTTC. It encodes CASSPPGAGSVRGYTF.

This clone was picked up one time. The V and J genes are TRBV4-2 and TRBJ2-7; tentatively, D is TRBD2 (6 bases). In germline, CDR1 is LGHNA, CDR2 YNFKEQ. The V end was cut by 4 bases, the J end by 0 bases, with 10 bases between. The length of the CDR3 is 14 residues. The CDR3 DNA reads as TGTGCCAGCAGCCCCGGGACTCCCTCCTACGAGCAGTACTTC. Its protein product is CASSPGTPSYEQYF.

The gene calls are TRBV7-6 and TRBJ1-2; D possibly corresponds to TRBD1 (6 bases). CDR1 is SGHVS, CDR2 FNYEAQ, per germline. Trimming pared 5 bases from V and 7 bases from J, leaving 17 bases between. This CDR3 comprises 14 residues. The CDR3 reads CASSPTYRVGGYTF. CDR3 nucleotide sequence: TGTGCCAGCAGCCCAACCTACAGGGTCGGTGGCTACACCTTC.

The chain couples TRBV7-3 to TRBJ2-2; 9 bases align to TRBD1. The germline V gene encodes CDR1 SGHTA and CDR2 FQGTGA. With V trimmed by 7 bases and J by 5 bases, 11 bases remained unmatched. CDR3 length: 16 residues. This CDR3 is CASNPLGTGRTGELFF. DNA of the CDR3: TGTGCCAGCAACCCCTTGGGGACAGGGAGAACCGGGGAGCTGTTTTTT.

The rearrangement uses TRBV19 and TRBJ2-1; D remains ambiguous. Germline V gene lookup returns CDR1 LNHDA and CDR2 SQIVND (reference sequence). CDR3 length: 14 amino acids. V was trimmed by 3 bases and J by 6 bases, leaving 12 bases between them. The CDR3 loop is CASSIFHSSNEQFF. CDR3 bases: TGTGCCAGTAGTATTTTTCATAGCTCCAATGAGCAGTTCTTC. Filled out from reference TRBV19 and TRBJ2-1, the complete variable domain reads DGGITQSPKYLFRKEGQNVTLSCEQNLNHDAMYWYRQDPGQGLRLIYYSQIVNDFQKGDIAEGYSVSREKKESFPLTVTSAQKNPTAFYLCASSIFHSSNEQFFGPGTRLTVL.

This chain connects TRBV10-3 to TRBJ1-1, with D tentatively TRBD1 (5 bases). This CDR3 has 12 amino acids. Trimming cost V 8 bases and J 2 bases, with 9 bases left between them. Germline-derived CDR1 and CDR2 are ENHRY and SYGVKD. The CDR3 nucleotides are TGTGCCATCTCGGGGACTAACACTGAAGCTTTCTTT. Translated, it gives CAISGTNTEAFF.

This chain joins TRBV28 and TRBJ2-1; possibly TRBD2 for D (5 bases). The length of the CDR3 is 15 residues. Trimming shortened V by 5 bases and J by 10 bases, and 21 bases separated the two germline ends. Looked up from germline, CDR1 is MDHEN and CDR2 is SYDVKM. The CDR3 coding sequence is TGTGCCAGCAGTACGCGGGTCTCCGCCTGGGCCGAGCAGTTCTTC. Translated: CASSTRVSAWAEQFF.

This chain links TRBV5-1 with TRBJ1-6, with TRBD1 matching 8 bases. The J segment lost 9 bases and the V segment lost 0 bases, leaving 5 bases of the junction unmatched. In germline, CDR1 is SGHRS, CDR2 YFSETQ. The length of the CDR3 is 15 residues. The CDR3 spells CASSLDTRGLSPLHF. The CDR3 DNA follows: TGCGCCAGCAGCTTGGATACCAGGGGGCTTTCACCCCTCCACTTT. Filled out from reference TRBV5-1 and TRBJ1-6, the complete variable domain reads KAGVTQTPRYLIKTRGQQVTLSCSPISGHRSVSWYQQTPGQGLQFLFEYFSETQRNKGNFPGRFSGRQFSNSRSEMNVSTLELGDSALYLCASSLDTRGLSPLHFGNGTRLTVT.

The chain carries TRBV24-1 and TRBJ2-3; no clear D gene. In germline, CDR1 is KGHDR, CDR2 SFDVKD. The CDR3 totals 13 residues. V lost 9 bases to trimming and J lost 1 base, with 10 bases between them. CDR3 loop: CATFGWGTDTQYF. The CDR3 nucleotides read TGTGCCACCTTCGGGTGGGGCACAGATACGCAGTATTTT.

This chain links TRBV30 with TRBJ2-7; TRBD1 agrees at 9 bases. The CDR3 sequence is 14 residues long. Trimming removed 1 base from V and 3 bases from J; junction bases left unmatched: 4. Germline values: CDR1 GTSNPN, CDR2 SVGIG (reference sequence). Here the CDR3 reads CAWSDGDRVYEQYF. In DNA, the CDR3 is TGTGCCTGGAGTGACGGGGACAGGGTCTACGAGCAGTACTTC.

This clone appeared a single time. The chain combines TRBV7-2 with TRBJ2-4; 9 positions agree with TRBD2. Germline V lookup: CDR1 SGHTA, CDR2 FQGNSA. With 2 bases clipped from V and 4 bases from J, the junction kept 3 bases outside the gene matches. The CDR3 length is 15 residues. The CDR3 sequence is CASSLIAGAKNIQYF. In DNA, the CDR3 is TGTGCCAGCAGCTTAATAGCGGGGGCGAAAAACATTCAGTACTTC. Using reference TRBV7-2 and TRBJ2-4 for the parts outside the CDR3, the full variable domain is GAGVSQSPSNKVTEKGKDVELRCDPISGHTALYWYRQSLGQGLEFLIYFQGNSAPDKSGLPSDRFSAERTGGSVSTLTIQRTQQEDSAVYLCASSLIAGAKNIQYFGAGTRLSVL.

The V and J genes are TRBV2 and TRBJ2-7; possible D gene TRBD1, 5 bases. V was trimmed by 5 bases and J by 0 bases, leaving 26 bases between them. Germline CDR1 SNHLY, CDR2 FYNNEI. This CDR3 comprises 19 residues. As DNA, the CDR3 is TGTGCCAGCAGTAATGGGGCAGCGCATCGCTCGCTTGTCTCCTACGAGCAGTACTTC. Amino acids: CASSNGAAHRSLVSYEQYF. Using reference TRBV2 and TRBJ2-7 for the parts outside the CDR3, the full variable domain is EPEVTQTPSHQVTQMGQEVILRCVPISNHLYFYWYRQILGQKVEFLVSFYNNEISEKSEIFDDQFSVERPDGSNFTLKIRSTKLEDSAMYFCASSNGAAHRSLVSYEQYFGPGTRLTVT.

The chain combines TRBV7-4 with TRBJ1-6; 7 nucleotides match TRBD1. With 0 bases clipped from V and 7 bases from J, the junction kept 6 bases outside the gene matches. Germline V gene sequence: CDR1 SGHVT, CDR2 SQSDAQ. The CDR3 length is 16 residues. In nucleotides, the CDR3 is TGTGCCAGCAGCTTAGCGAGGACAGGTCGAAATTCACCCCTCCACTTT. This gives the protein CASSLARTGRNSPLHF. The full variable domain, rest sourced from reference TRBV7-4 and TRBJ1-6, is GAGVSQSPRYKVAKRGRDVALRCDSISGHVTLYWYRQTLGQGSEVLTYSQSDAQRDKSGRPSGRFSAERPERSVSTLKIQRTEQGDSAVYLCASSLARTGRNSPLHFGNGTRLTVT.

The chain links TRBV13 to TRBJ2-7; 7 bases map to TRBD2. The V and J ends lost 7 bases and 1 base, in that order; junction bases with no gene match: 4. This CDR3 contains 13 residues. Germline CDR1 is PRHDT and CDR2 is FYEKMQ (reference sequence). CDR3 in amino acids: CASNPAGSYEQYF. Written as DNA, the CDR3 is TGTGCCAGCAACCCAGCGGGGTCCTACGAGCAGTACTTC.